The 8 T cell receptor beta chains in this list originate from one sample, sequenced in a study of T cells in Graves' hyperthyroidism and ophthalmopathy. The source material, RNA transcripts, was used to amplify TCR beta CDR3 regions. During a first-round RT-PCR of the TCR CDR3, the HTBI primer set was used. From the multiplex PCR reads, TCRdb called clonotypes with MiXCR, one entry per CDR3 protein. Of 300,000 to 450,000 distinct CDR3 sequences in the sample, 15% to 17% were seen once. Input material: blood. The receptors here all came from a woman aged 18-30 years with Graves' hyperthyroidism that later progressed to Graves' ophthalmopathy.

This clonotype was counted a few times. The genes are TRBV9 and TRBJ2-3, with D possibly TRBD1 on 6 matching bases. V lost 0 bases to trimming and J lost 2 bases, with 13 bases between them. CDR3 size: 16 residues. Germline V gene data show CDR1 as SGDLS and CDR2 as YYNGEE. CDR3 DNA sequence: TGTGCCAGCAGCGTAGATACAGGGAAATCCACAGATACGCAGTATTTT. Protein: CASSVDTGKSTDTQYF.

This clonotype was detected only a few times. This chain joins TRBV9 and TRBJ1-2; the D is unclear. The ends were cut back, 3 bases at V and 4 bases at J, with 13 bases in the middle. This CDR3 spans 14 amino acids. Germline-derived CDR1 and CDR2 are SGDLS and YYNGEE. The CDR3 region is CASSADVSPYGYTF. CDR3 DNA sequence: TGTGCCAGCAGCGCTGATGTGAGCCCCTATGGCTACACCTTC.

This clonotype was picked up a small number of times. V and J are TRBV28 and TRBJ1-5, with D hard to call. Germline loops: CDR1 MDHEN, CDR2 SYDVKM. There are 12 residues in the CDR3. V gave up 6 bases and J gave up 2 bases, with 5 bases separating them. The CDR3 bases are TGTGCCAGCAGCTCGCGCAATCAGCCCCAGCATTTT. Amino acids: CASSSRNQPQHF.

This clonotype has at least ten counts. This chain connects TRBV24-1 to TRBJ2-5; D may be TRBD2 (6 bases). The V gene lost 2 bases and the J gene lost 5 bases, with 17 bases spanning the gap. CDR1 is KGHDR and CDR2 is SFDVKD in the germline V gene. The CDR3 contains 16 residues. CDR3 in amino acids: CATSDSLEGRVETQYF. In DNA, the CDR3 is TGTGCCACCAGTGATTCTCTGGAGGGCAGGGTGGAGACCCAGTACTTC.

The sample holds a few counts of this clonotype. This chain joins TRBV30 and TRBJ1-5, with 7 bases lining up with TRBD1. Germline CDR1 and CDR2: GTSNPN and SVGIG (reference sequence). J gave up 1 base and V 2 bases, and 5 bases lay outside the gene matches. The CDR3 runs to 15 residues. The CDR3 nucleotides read TGTGCCTGGAGTATTTCCAGGGGGAGCAATCAGCCCCAGCATTTT. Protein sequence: CAWSISRGSNQPQHF.

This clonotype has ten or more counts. The CDR3 loop is CASSLAADSGSYNEQFF. In nucleotides, the CDR3 is TGTGCCAGCAGCTTAGCAGCCGACAGTGGCTCCTACAATGAGCAGTTCTTC. V is TRBV7-9 and J is TRBJ2-1, with a possible D match to TRBD1 (5 bases). The germline V and J ends were trimmed by 0 bases and 0 bases, with 12 bases remaining between them. The germline V gene has CDR1 SEHNR and CDR2 FQNEAQ (reference sequence). The CDR3 contains 17 residues.

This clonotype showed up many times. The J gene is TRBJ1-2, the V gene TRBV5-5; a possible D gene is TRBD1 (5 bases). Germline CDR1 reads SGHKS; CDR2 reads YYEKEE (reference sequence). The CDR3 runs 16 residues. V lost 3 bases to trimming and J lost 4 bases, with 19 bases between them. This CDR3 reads CASSSPAGQLGYGYTF. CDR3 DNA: TGTGCCAGCAGCTCCCCGGCGGGGCAGTTGGGCTATGGCTACACCTTC. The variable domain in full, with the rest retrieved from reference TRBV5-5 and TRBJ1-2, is DAGVTQSPTHLIKTRGQQVTLRCSPISGHKSVSWYQQVLGQGPQFIFQYYEKEERGRGNFPDRFSARQFPNYSSELNVNALLLGDSALYLCASSSPAGQLGYGYTFGSGTRLTVV.

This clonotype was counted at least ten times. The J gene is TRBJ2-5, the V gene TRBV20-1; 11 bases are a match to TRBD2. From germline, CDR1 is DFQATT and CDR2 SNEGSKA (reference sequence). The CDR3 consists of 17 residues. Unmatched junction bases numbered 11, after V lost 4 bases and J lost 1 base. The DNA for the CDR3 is TGCAGTGCTAACCCCCCCCCAGGGACTAGCGGCCAAGAGACCCAGTACTTC. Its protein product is CSANPPPGTSGQETQYF.